These 28 T cell receptor beta chains came from one sample sequenced in a study of response to subunit inactivated influenza vaccine. One entry per CDR3 protein, called by TCRdb with MiXCR from the RT-PCR reads. The sample includes over 150,000 distinct CDR3 sequences, about 9.3% of them seen just once. The material was non-naive T cells sorted from PBMCs, obtained on the day of vaccination. These receptor sequences come from a middle-aged man who received an inactivated influenza vaccine.

This chain connects TRBV4-2 to TRBJ2-5; the D is unclear. The CDR3 extends over 18 amino acids. Between the trimmed V and J ends, which lost 0 bases and 1 base, there was a span of 18 bases. Germline-derived CDR1 and CDR2 are LGHNA and YNFKEQ. The CDR3 spells CASSQDYRGQLFQETQYF. The CDR3 DNA sequence: TGTGCCAGCAGCCAAGATTACAGAGGCCAGTTGTTCCAAGAGACCCAGTACTTC.

The table lists this clonotype with a few counts. This chain uses TRBV7-8 with TRBJ2-2, with D perhaps assigned TRBD1 or TRBD2 (5 bases each). The CDR3 has 16 amino acids. Per germline, CDR1 SGHVS and CDR2 FQNEAQ. The V gene lost 2 bases and the J gene lost 4 bases, with 14 bases spanning the gap. CDR3 sequence: CASSLSSGGVTGELFF. The CDR3 DNA sequence: TGTGCCAGCAGCTTATCCTCTGGGGGTGTCACCGGGGAGCTGTTTTTT.

V gene TRBV27 combines with J gene TRBJ2-5, with 7 bases fitting TRBD2. V trimming: 4 bases; J trimming: 10 bases; junction bases outside the gene matches: 9. CDR1 is MNHEY, CDR2 SMNVEV, per germline (reference sequence). The CDR3 totals 13 residues. In nucleotides, the CDR3 is TGTGCCAGCAGTTCTGGGGGGGGTTTCAACCAGTACTTC. It is translated as CASSSGGGFNQYF.

This clonotype was found many times. This rearrangement joins TRBV6-6 to TRBJ1-2; D ambiguous. The CDR3 extends over 13 amino acids. V lost 2 bases to trimming and J lost 5 bases, with 9 bases between them. Germline CDR1 is MNHNY and CDR2 is SVGAGI (reference sequence). The CDR3 coding sequence is TGTGCCAGCAGTTACGTCCAGGTGTATGGCTACACCTTC. Protein product: CASSYVQVYGYTF.

The chain recombines TRBV11-2 with TRBJ2-2; TRBD1 matches at 10 bases. The CDR3 has 14 amino acids. Trimming cost V 5 bases and J 4 bases; bases outside gene matches: 1. The germline CDR1 and CDR2 sequences are SGHAT and FQNNGV. The CDR3 nucleotides are TGTGCCAGCAGCCGGGACAGGGGCACCGGGGAGCTGTTTTTT. Translating it yields CASSRDRGTGELFF.

This clonotype was recorded many times. This chain links TRBV20-1 with TRBJ2-3; 7 bases align to TRBD2. The CDR3 has 13 residues. V lost 5 bases to trimming and J lost 1 base; unmatched junction nucleotides: 3. Germline V CDR1 and CDR2: DFQATT, SNEGSKA (reference sequence). The CDR3 DNA is TGCAGTGCTCGGGACTACCGCACAGATACGCAGTATTTT. As protein: CSARDYRTDTQYF.

Only a few counts were recorded for this clonotype. V gene TRBV10-3 combines with J gene TRBJ1-5; 12 positions agree with TRBD1. The V segment lost 8 bases and the J segment 3 bases; nucleotides outside the gene matches: 11. Germline V gene lookup returns CDR1 ENHRY and CDR2 SYGVKD. The CDR3 totals 17 residues. Here the CDR3 reads CAIGGQGAFGDNQPQHF. DNA of the CDR3: TGTGCCATCGGGGGACAGGGGGCGTTCGGAGACAATCAGCCCCAGCATTTT.

V gene TRBV4-3 combines with J gene TRBJ2-3, with 9 bases aligning to TRBD1. V was pared by 6 bases and J by 2 bases, with 6 bases of the junction left unmatched. This CDR3 contains 15 residues. CDR1 is LGHNA and CDR2 is YSLEER in the germline V gene. In nucleotides, the CDR3 is TGCGCCAGCAGATCCGGGACAGGGAACACAGATACGCAGTATTTT. As protein: CASRSGTGNTDTQYF.

This clonotype was detected ten times or more. The chain has TRBV5-6 and TRBJ2-3; D not resolved. Trimming took off 3 bases at V and 6 bases at J, with 5 bases between the two ends. The CDR3 contains 11 residues. CDR1 and CDR2 from the germline V gene are SGHDT and YYEEEE. Written as DNA, the CDR3 is TGTGCCAGCAGCTACGCGGATACGCAGTATTTT. Translating gives CASSYADTQYF.

As regards this clonotype: A read error may be the cause here, since a much bigger clone is one base away. The J gene is TRBJ2-7, the V gene TRBV28; D ambiguous. Trimming removed 2 bases from V and 3 bases from J, with 8 bases in between. This CDR3 spans 13 amino acids. CDR1 MDHEN and CDR2 SYDVKM come from the germline V gene. CDR3 residues: CASSLPPFYEQYF. The CDR3 DNA sequence: TGTGCCAGCAGTTTACCTCCATTCTACGAGCAGTACTTC.

The chain uses TRBV25-1 and TRBJ2-2; 9 nucleotides align to TRBD1. The trim removed 5 bases at V and 4 bases at J, leaving 5 bases unmatched. The CDR3 consists of 15 residues. Germline lookup yields CDR1 MGHDK and CDR2 SYGVNS. The CDR3 region has the DNA TGTGCCAGCAGTCAGCCGGGACAGGGCACCGGGGAGCTGTTTTTT. Translated, it gives CASSQPGQGTGELFF. Filled out from reference TRBV25-1 and TRBJ2-2, the complete variable domain reads EADIYQTPRYLVIGTGKKITLECSQTMGHDKMYWYQQDPGMELHLIHYSYGVNSTEKGDLSSESTVSRIRTEHFPLTLESARPSHTSQYLCASSQPGQGTGELFFGEGSRLTVL.

A few counts support this clonotype. The chain employs TRBV10-2 and TRBJ2-7, with 10 bases aligning to TRBD1. CDR1 and CDR2 (germline): WSHSY, SAAADI. V was pared by 7 bases and J by 0 bases, with 12 bases of the junction left unmatched. The length of the CDR3 is 17 residues. CDR3 nucleotides: TGCGCCAGCACCCGAGACACGACAGGGGGCCTCTCCTACGAGCAGTACTTC. This codes for CASTRDTTGGLSYEQYF.

The rearrangement uses TRBV6-1 and TRBJ1-4; a possible D gene is TRBD1 (5 bases). Per germline, CDR1 MNHNS and CDR2 SASEGT. This CDR3 contains 14 residues. The V end was cut by 4 bases, the J end by 5 bases, with 11 bases between. The CDR3 bases are TGTGCCAGCAGTGGAGAGGGACGGAATGAAAAACTGTTTTTT. This codes for CASSGEGRNEKLFF.

This clonotype was seen more than once but under ten times. The gene calls are TRBV20-1 and TRBJ1-4; D remains unclear. V was shortened by 0 bases and J by 4 bases, with 12 bases between the two germline ends. CDR1 and CDR2 (germline): DFQATT, SNEGSKA (reference sequence). This CDR3 region has 15 residues. The CDR3, as DNA: TGCAGTGCTAGAGATTTGCGGCAGCTTAATGAAAAACTGTTTTTT. Translated, it gives CSARDLRQLNEKLFF.

This clonotype was seen repeatedly, ten times or more. This rearrangement joins TRBV30 to TRBJ1-6; the match to TRBD1 covers 8 bases. There are 15 residues in the CDR3. Germline loops: CDR1 GTSNPN, CDR2 SVGIG (reference sequence). V dropped 3 bases and J dropped 3; count of bases not matched to a gene: 4. CDR3 residues: CAWRDRDFYNSPLHF. The CDR3 DNA follows: TGTGCCTGGAGGGACAGGGACTTCTATAATTCACCCCTCCACTTT.

V and J are TRBV28 and TRBJ1-5; tentative D call: TRBD1 (6 bases). V gave up 5 bases and J gave up 2 bases, with 19 bases separating them. The CDR3 totals 17 residues. Germline V gene data show CDR1 as MDHEN and CDR2 as SYDVKM. CDR3 loop: CASSDPRGGGGNQPQHF. In nucleotides, the CDR3 is TGTGCCAGCAGTGACCCCCGAGGGGGGGGCGGCAATCAGCCCCAGCATTTT.

The DNA of the CDR3 is TGCGCCAGCAGCCCCGGGACAGTCAGACTCTATAATTCACCCCTCCACTTT. This gives the protein CASSPGTVRLYNSPLHF. The chain uses TRBV5-1 and TRBJ1-6; TRBD1 aligns across 7 bases. Germline-derived CDR1 and CDR2 are SGHRS and YFSETQ. The ends lost 4 bases at V and 3 bases at J; junction bases unmatched: 10. The CDR3 has 17 amino acids. The full variable domain, in which reference TRBV5-1 and TRBJ1-6 provide the parts outside the CDR3, is KAGVTQTPRYLIKTRGQQVTLSCSPISGHRSVSWYQQTPGQGLQFLFEYFSETQRNKGNFPGRFSGRQFSNSRSEMNVSTLELGDSALYLCASSPGTVRLYNSPLHFGNGTRLTVT.

This clonotype was picked up many times. V gene TRBV28 combines with J gene TRBJ1-2, with D possibly matching TRBD1 (5 bases). The CDR3 has 13 residues. Germline assignment: CDR1 MDHEN and CDR2 SYDVKM. Between the trimmed V and J ends, which lost 5 bases and 4 bases, there was a span of 11 bases. The CDR3 is CASSLQAPYGYTF. DNA of the CDR3: TGTGCCAGCAGTCTACAGGCGCCCTATGGCTACACCTTC.

Only a few counts were recorded for this clonotype. The rearrangement links TRBV5-4 to TRBJ2-1; D is unresolved. V lost 4 bases to trimming and J lost 7 bases, with 12 bases between them. The CDR3 loop spans 13 amino acids. Germline V gives CDR1 SGHNT, CDR2 YYREEE (reference sequence). As DNA, the CDR3 is TGTGCCAGCAGCATCCGGGCCCGGAATGAGCAGTTCTTC. Its translation is CASSIRARNEQFF.

This clonotype has just a few counts. V gene TRBV24-1 combines with J gene TRBJ1-5, with D possibly being TRBD1 (5 bases). The CDR3 consists of 16 residues. The germline V and J ends were trimmed by 5 bases and 1 base, with 14 bases remaining between them. Germline V gives CDR1 KGHDR, CDR2 SFDVKD. CDR3 nucleotides: TGTGCCACCAGTGTGTCGGGCAGGGCGAGCAATCAGCCCCAGCATTTT. Amino acids: CATSVSGRASNQPQHF.

This clonotype appeared many times. The chain couples TRBV7-2 to TRBJ2-7; 7 positions agree with TRBD1. The CDR3 has 14 amino acids. The ends lost 6 bases at V and 0 bases at J; junction bases unmatched: 5. Germline V gene sequence: CDR1 SGHTA, CDR2 FQGNSA. As DNA, the CDR3 is TGTGCCAGCAGTCCAGGGGGATCCTCCTACGAGCAGTACTTC. This sequence encodes CASSPGGSSYEQYF.

This chain links TRBV7-8 with TRBJ1-6; 11 positions match TRBD1. CDR3 length: 17 amino acids. J was trimmed by 8 bases and V by 1 base; bases with no gene match: 7. The V gene's germline CDR1 is SGHVS and CDR2 FQNEAQ. The CDR3 region is CASSLEPWTGGYSPLHF. CDR3 DNA: TGTGCCAGCAGCTTAGAACCCTGGACAGGGGGCTATTCACCCCTCCACTTT.

The DNA for the CDR3 is TGCGCCAGCAGCGCCGGGACACCGAATAATTCACCCCTCCACTTT. As protein: CASSAGTPNNSPLHF. The J gene is TRBJ1-6, the V gene TRBV5-1; a possible D gene is TRBD1 (6 bases). In germline, CDR1 is SGHRS, CDR2 YFSETQ. V was trimmed by 4 bases and J by 5 bases, leaving 13 bases between them. The CDR3 loop spans 15 amino acids.

This clonotype was found a few times. The CDR3 bases are TGTGCCACCGAGACGGGGACCAATTCACCCCTCCACTTT. Amino acids: CATETGTNSPLHF. This chain uses TRBV10-3 with TRBJ1-6, with D maybe TRBD1 (5 bases). Trimming cost V 10 bases and J 7 bases, with 14 bases left between them. The germline V gene encodes CDR1 ENHRY and CDR2 SYGVKD. The CDR3 loop spans 13 amino acids.

This clonotype was seen only a few times. This chain connects TRBV6-5 to TRBJ2-1; no clear D. Germline V gene data show CDR1 as MNHEY and CDR2 as SVGAGI. This CDR3 is 16 amino acids long. V was shortened by 0 bases and J by 6 bases, with 15 bases between the two germline ends. CDR3 DNA: TGTGCCAGCAGTTACTCGTTAGGTAGCCGGGCCAATGAGCAGTTCTTC. Protein product: CASSYSLGSRANEQFF.

The chain links TRBV5-1 to TRBJ2-2, with TRBD2 as a possible D gene (5 bases). The germline V gene has CDR1 SGHRS and CDR2 YFSETQ. Trimming took 5 bases from V and 1 from J, leaving 15 bases between them. The CDR3 covers 16 residues. This chain's CDR3 is CASRYAGRRNTGELFF. CDR3 coding DNA: TGCGCCAGCAGGTACGCGGGCCGCCGGAACACCGGGGAGCTGTTTTTT.

This clonotype was seen a few times. The chain is built from TRBV28 and TRBJ2-7, with D perhaps given as TRBD1 or TRBD2 (5 bases each). Germline CDR1 MDHEN, CDR2 SYDVKM. V gave up 3 bases and J gave up 4 bases, with 13 bases separating them. This CDR3 spans 14 amino acids. CDR3 sequence reads: CASSFQGRTYEQYF. DNA of the CDR3: TGTGCCAGCAGTTTCCAGGGACGGACGTACGAGCAGTACTTC.

The CDR3 nucleotides are TGCGCCAGCACCACAGGACATGGGGGGGCGAACTATGGCTACACCTTC. This encodes CASTTGHGGANYGYTF. V is TRBV5-1 and J is TRBJ1-2, with D maybe TRBD1 (6 bases). The CDR3 has 16 residues. The germline gives CDR1 SGHRS, CDR2 YFSETQ. V was trimmed by 6 bases and J by 2 bases, leaving 20 bases between them.